These 24 T cell receptor beta chains came from one sample sequenced in a study of CD8+ T cells in alopecia areata. Once RNA had been extracted, it was reverse transcribed into cDNA to act as the sequencing template. Clones were sequenced by immunoSEQ multiplex PCR, and TCRdb holds only the in-frame ones, with some missing. This sample comprises roughly 260,000 clones, none seen once only. CD4, CD8alpha, NKG2D, NKG2ACE and other markers guided sorting of pooled cutaneous lymph node cells. Material for sequencing was CD4+ T cells sorted from a lymph node. Receptors were obtained from a C3H/HeJ mouse with alopecia areata. MHC haplotype here: H2-k.

As regards this clone: The genes are named according to mouse. The CDR3 extends 4 residues past the end of the read, so its final part is completed from the germline J gene. The chain is built from TRBV31 and TRBJ1-2, with a tentative D call TRBD1 (6 bases). The germline V and J ends were trimmed by 5 bases and 0 bases, with 13 bases remaining between them. The CDR3 length is 14 residues. Germline CDR1 and CDR2: GKSSPN and SITVG. CDR3 bases read: TGTGCCTGGGCCTCCGGGACAACAAACTCC. It codes for CAWASGTTNS. The full-length CDR3 reads as CAWASGTTNSDYTF. The entire variable domain, with the rest obtained from reference TRBV31 and TRBJ1-2, is as follows: AQTIHQWPVAEIKAVGSPLSLGCTIKGKSSPNLYWYWQATGGTLQQLFYSITVGQVESVVQLNLSASRPKDDQFILSTEKLLLSHSGFYLCAWASGTTNSDYTFGSGTRLLVI.

Turning to this clone: Any gene name here is a mouse gene name. The read ends 4 residues shy of where the CDR3 ends; the end is completed using the germline J gene. The sample contains more than one DNA sequence encoding this CDR3. The chain has TRBV31 and TRBJ2-3, with TRBD2 matching 9 bases. In germline, CDR1 is GKSSPN, CDR2 SITVG. V lost 1 base to trimming and J lost 3 bases; unmatched junction nucleotides: 2. This CDR3 has 14 residues. The sequenced CDR3 bases are TGTGCCTGGAGTCCCGGGACTGGGGCAGAA. This codes for CAWSPGTGAE. The entire CDR3 reads CAWSPGTGAETLYF.

This clone was detected only a few times. Genes and germline come from the mouse. Coverage ceases 3 residues before the CDR3 finishes, and the germline J gene fills in the end. The chain recombines TRBV13-1 with TRBJ1-6, with D perhaps matching TRBD1 (6 bases). TRBJ1-6 is classed as an ORF, of uncertain function. The CDR3 consists of 11 residues. In germline, CDR1 is NSHNY, CDR2 SYGAGN. The CDR3 sequence: CASSETGPLYF. The CDR3 bases that were read are TGTGCCAGCAGTGAGACAGGGCCC.

At least ten counts were recorded for this clone. Gene names follow the mouse nomenclature. The CDR3 is cut off 4 residues early in the read; its end comes from the germline J gene. This sample also contains other DNA sequences that code for the same CDR3. This sequence joins TRBV17 and TRBJ2-1, with 11 nucleotides matching TRBD2. CDR3 length: 14 amino acids. Looked up from germline, CDR1 is MNHDT and CDR2 is YYDKIL. V shed 5 bases, J shed 4 bases, and the junction held 1 base outside the gene matches. CDR3 DNA, as far as it was read: TGTGCTAGCAGTGGACTGGGGGGTTATGCT. Residues: CASSGLGGYA. The complete CDR3 reads CASSGLGGYAEQFF.

The sample holds a few counts of this clone. The gene symbols are mouse symbols. The read ends 4 residues before the CDR3 terminus; that terminus is restored from the germline J gene. This chain links TRBV5 with TRBJ2-5, with 12 bases fitting TRBD2. Per germline, CDR1 LGHNA and CDR2 YNLKQL (reference sequence). The CDR3 is 16 amino acids. CDR3 bases read: TGTGCCAGCAGCCAGAGGGACTGGGGGGCAATGGAC. Translating gives CASSQRDWGAMD. The full CDR3 reads CASSQRDWGAMDTQYF.

For this clone: One base separates it from a far larger clone, so it is likely a read error. The gene symbols are mouse symbols. The CDR3 extends 4 residues past the end of the read, so its final part is completed from the germline J gene. The sample contains more than one DNA sequence encoding this CDR3. The chain links TRBV5 to TRBJ1-1; 7 positions agree with TRBD1. This CDR3 region has 13 residues. Trimming at V came to 6 bases and at J to 1 base, leaving 2 bases not matched to a gene. Germline CDR1 and CDR2: LGHNA and YNLKQL (reference sequence). The sequenced CDR3 bases are TGTGCCAGCAGTCGGACAGGGAACACA. This gives the protein CASSRTGNT. The complete CDR3 reads CASSRTGNTEVFF.

Comments on this clone: The gene names here belong to mouse. The read stops 4 residues short of the end of the CDR3; the missing end is completed from the germline J gene. This sample also contains other DNA sequences that code for the same CDR3. The chain joins TRBV31 to TRBJ2-2, with 11 bases aligning to TRBD1. V shed 3 bases, J shed 2 bases, and the junction held 2 bases outside the gene matches. The CDR3 spans 15 residues. Germline CDR1 reads GKSSPN; CDR2 reads SITVG. CDR3 DNA (partial): TGTGCCTGGAGAGGGACAGGGGGGAACACCGGG. It specifies CAWRGTGGNTG. The entire CDR3 protein is CAWRGTGGNTGQLYF. The complete variable domain, with remaining parts taken from reference TRBV31 and TRBJ2-2, reads AQTIHQWPVAEIKAVGSPLSLGCTIKGKSSPNLYWYWQATGGTLQQLFYSITVGQVESVVQLNLSASRPKDDQFILSTEKLLLSHSGFYLCAWRGTGGNTGQLYFGEGSKLTVL.

This clone was picked up many times. Genes here carry mouse names. The CDR3 goes on 4 residues after the read ends, and that part is filled in from the germline J gene. Within the sample, other DNA sequences also encode this same CDR3. The chain combines TRBV13-1 with TRBJ1-2, with 7 bases matching TRBD1. The germline gives CDR1 NSHNY, CDR2 SYGAGN. This CDR3 has 13 amino acids. J was trimmed by 0 bases and V by 4 bases; bases with no gene match: 0. The CDR3 sequence is CASSQGANSDYTF. Incomplete CDR3 DNA: TGTGCCAGCAGTCAGGGGGCAAACTCC.

This clone was counted a few times. Mouse gene names and germline throughout. The read falls 4 residues short of the CDR3 end, and the missing part is taken from the germline J gene. The chain joins TRBV13-2 to TRBJ1-1; the D is unclear. Germline lookup yields CDR1 NNHNN and CDR2 SYGAGS (reference sequence). The CDR3 consists of 12 residues. CDR3 DNA, as far as it was read: TGTGCCAGCGGTGATGCCAGGAGA. This encodes CASGDARR. The complete CDR3 sequence is CASGDARREVFF.

About this clone: Genes and germline come from the mouse. Different DNA sequences within this sample yield the same CDR3. CDR3 residues: CTCSALRGNYAEQFF. CDR3 DNA, as far as it was read: TGCACCTGCAGTGCTCTCAGGGGTAACTATGCT. The chain combines TRBV1 with TRBJ2-1; TRBD1 is a possible D gene (6 bases). The CDR3 is cut off 4 residues early in the read; its end comes from the germline J gene. Looked up from germline, CDR1 is NSQYPW and CDR2 is LRSPGD (reference sequence). Between the trimmed V and J ends, which lost 3 bases and 0 bases, there was a span of 9 bases. The CDR3 runs 15 residues.

Note on this clone: Gene and germline names: mouse. The read terminates 3 residues ahead of where the CDR3 ends, so the germline J gene completes it. The chain combines TRBV29 with TRBJ1-6; D gene ambiguous. TRBJ1-6 is assigned to the ORF class and has an uncertain function. V lost 3 bases to trimming and J lost 5 bases, with 11 bases between them. The germline CDR1 and CDR2 sequences are MSHET and SYDVDS. The CDR3 covers 15 residues. The CDR3 is CASSFWEPHNSPLYF. The part of the CDR3 DNA that was read is TGTGCTAGCAGTTTCTGGGAGCCCCATAATTCGCCC.

This clone was picked up many times. Gene names and germline refer to mouse. With the read ending 4 residues before the CDR3 end, the germline J gene is used to fill in that end. This chain connects TRBV13-3 to TRBJ1-1; 11 bases map to TRBD1. V lost 2 bases to trimming and J lost 0 bases; unmatched junction nucleotides: 0. The CDR3 consists of 15 residues. CDR1 NNHDY and CDR2 SYVADS come from the germline V gene. The CDR3 DNA, read in part, is TGTGCCAGCAGTGAGGGACAGGGGGCAAACACA. The encoded protein is CASSEGQGANT. The whole CDR3 sequence is CASSEGQGANTEVFF.

Concerning this clone itself: The gene names given are mouse names. CDR3 protein: CASSPQGVNQDTQYF. The covered CDR3 bases are TGTGCCAGCAGCCCACAGGGGGTTAACCAAGAC. The gene calls are TRBV5 and TRBJ2-5, with TRBD1 matching 8 bases. The read terminates 4 residues before the CDR3 end, so the remaining end is supplied by the germline J gene. Per germline, CDR1 LGHNA and CDR2 YNLKQL (reference sequence). V shed 4 bases and J 0 bases; nucleotides not matched to a gene: 3. The CDR3 sequence is 15 residues long.

Regarding this clone: Gene names denote mouse genes. The observed sequence ends 4 residues before the CDR3 terminus, with the missing tail filled in from the germline J gene. Other DNA sequences in this specimen translate into the identical CDR3. This chain uses TRBV29 with TRBJ1-2, with D tentatively TRBD1 (5 bases). Germline values: CDR1 MSHET, CDR2 SYDVDS. This CDR3 is built from 13 residues. V was pared by 5 bases and J by 0 bases, with 7 bases between. CDR3 region: CASSPTANSDYTF. The sequenced part of the CDR3 DNA is TGTGCTAGCAGTCCGACAGCAAACTCC. Complete variable domain (other parts from reference TRBV29 and TRBJ1-2): DMKVTQMPRYLIKRMGENVLLECGQDMSHETMYWYRQDPGLGLQLIYISYDVDSNSEGDIPKGYRVSRKKREHFSLILDSAKTNQTSVYFCASSPTANSDYTFGSGTRLLVI.

The sample holds a few counts of this clone. Gene names and germline refer to mouse. Coverage ceases 4 residues before the CDR3 finishes, and the germline J gene fills in the end. V gene TRBV1 combines with J gene TRBJ2-7; TRBD2 matches at 7 bases. V trimming: 2 bases; J trimming: 3 bases; junction bases outside the gene matches: 4. The germline gives CDR1 NSQYPW, CDR2 LRSPGD (reference sequence). The CDR3 consists of 14 residues. CDR3 DNA, as far as it was read: TGCACCTGCAGTGCACGGCTGGGGGTCTAT. It encodes CTCSARLGVY. The entire CDR3 sequence reads CTCSARLGVYEQYF.

This clone was recorded a few times. Germline and genes here are mouse. The observed sequence ends 4 residues before the CDR3 terminus, with the missing tail filled in from the germline J gene. The sample holds other DNA sequences that translate to the same CDR3. V and J are TRBV19 and TRBJ2-2; 7 bases match TRBD1. The trim removed 4 bases at V and 0 bases at J, leaving 3 bases unmatched. The germline CDR1 and CDR2 sequences are FNHDT and SITEND (reference sequence). The CDR3 spans 15 residues. The sequenced part of the CDR3 DNA is TGTGCCAGCAGTCGGGACAGAACAAACACCGGG. It translates to CASSRDRTNTG. The CDR3 as a whole reads CASSRDRTNTGQLYF.

Turning to this clone: Gene names and germline match the mouse. Read coverage stops 4 residues before the CDR3 terminus; the germline J gene supplies the remainder. The identical CDR3 is also encoded by other nucleotide sequences in the sample. The V call is TRBV13-1, the J call TRBJ2-3; TRBD2 might be the D (5 bases). Germline lookup yields CDR1 NSHNY and CDR2 SYGAGN. V was trimmed by 0 bases and J by 4 bases, leaving 6 bases between them. The CDR3 totals 13 residues. CDR3 region: CASSDAGSETLYF. The covered CDR3 bases are TGTGCCAGCAGTGATGCTGGGTCAGAA.

This clone was seen a few times. These gene names are mouse names. The read comes to an end 4 residues before the CDR3 does, leaving the germline J gene to fill in the end. Other DNA sequences from this sample encode an identical CDR3 as well. The chain combines TRBV13-2 with TRBJ2-1; 7 bases are a match to TRBD1. Germline loops: CDR1 NNHNN, CDR2 SYGAGS (reference sequence). CDR3 length equals 13 residues. V gave up 5 bases and J gave up 3 bases; unmatched junction bases: 2. Incomplete CDR3 DNA: TGTGCCAGCGGGACAGGGTTCTATGCT. Protein product: CASGTGFYA. The entire CDR3 reads CASGTGFYAEQFF.

This clone was seen more than once but under ten times. Germline and genes: mouse. The missing CDR3 end, 4 residues past where the read stops, is filled in from the germline J gene. The chain is built from TRBV13-2 and TRBJ1-2, with a tentative D call TRBD1 (6 bases). The V gene's germline CDR1 is NNHNN and CDR2 SYGAGS (reference sequence). Trimming shortened V by 1 base and J by 3 bases, and 13 bases separated the two germline ends. This CDR3 contains 15 residues. CDR3 in amino acids: CASGDRYREDSDYTF. Partial CDR3 DNA: TGTGCCAGCGGTGATAGGTACAGGGAGGACTCC.

This clone was detected a few times. A read error may explain this, as a much larger clone is one base away. Gene labels here are mouse ones. From the germline J gene comes the end of the CDR3, since the read stops 3 residues before it. The V gene is TRBV13-3, the J gene TRBJ1-6; D is undetermined. TRBJ1-6 is treated as an ORF (open reading frame) with a function not yet certain. The CDR3 is made up of 13 amino acids. Germline V gives CDR1 NNHDY, CDR2 SYVADS. V was pared by 2 bases and J by 5 bases, with 5 bases between. CDR3 residues: CASSDTDNSPLYF. The DNA read from the CDR3 is TGTGCCAGCAGTGACACAGATAATTCGCCC.

About this clone itself: Mouse gene names apply. The read finishes 4 residues shy of the CDR3 end, and the germline J gene is used to complete it. The chain combines TRBV14 with TRBJ2-3, with 8 bases that match TRBD2. The germline V gene has CDR1 SGHDT and CDR2 FRDEAV. V trimming: 1 base; J trimming: 2 bases; junction bases outside the gene matches: 3. This CDR3 region has 15 residues. CDR3 DNA, as far as it was read: TGTGCCAGCAGTTTCCTGGGGGGCCTTGCAGAA. This sequence encodes CASSFLGGLAE. The entire CDR3 is CASSFLGGLAETLYF. The variable domain in full, with the rest retrieved from reference TRBV14 and TRBJ2-3, is EAGVTQSPRYAVLQEGQAVSFWCDPISGHDTLYWYQQPRDQGPQLLVYFRDEAVIDNSQLPSDRFSAVRPKGTNSTLKIQSAKQGDTATYLCASSFLGGLAETLYFGSGTRLTVL.

Remarks on this clone: Gene names refer to mouse genes. From the germline J gene comes the end of the CDR3, since the read stops 4 residues before it. Additional DNA sequences in this sample encode the identical CDR3. The chain carries TRBV5 and TRBJ2-7; 9 bases are a match to TRBD2. This CDR3 region has 15 residues. The germline gives CDR1 LGHNA, CDR2 YNLKQL (reference sequence). The V gene end was trimmed by 0 bases and the J gene end by 3 bases; junction bases not matched to a gene: 3. CDR3 protein: CASSQDLGGFYEQYF. The sequenced CDR3 bases are TGTGCCAGCAGCCAAGATCTGGGGGGGTTCTAT.

As to this clone: These gene names are mouse names. The sequenced fragment ends 4 residues before the CDR3 boundary, so the rest is inferred from the germline J gene. The genes are TRBV17 and TRBJ2-5, with 7 bases aligning to TRBD2. This CDR3 has 15 amino acids. Germline-derived CDR1 and CDR2 are MNHDT and YYDKIL. Germline trimming cut 0 bases from V and 3 bases from J; bases unmatched to any gene: 3. The CDR3 region is CASSRDGGFQDTQYF. Incomplete CDR3 DNA: TGTGCTAGCAGTAGAGATGGGGGGTTTCAAGAC.

This clone was seen a handful of times. The genes and germline here are from mouse. The read finishes 4 residues shy of the CDR3 end, and the germline J gene is used to complete it. V is TRBV13-2 and J is TRBJ2-2; 10 bases match TRBD1. The CDR3 spans 16 residues. Trimming removed 1 base from V and 4 bases from J; junction bases left unmatched: 4. Germline loops: CDR1 NNHNN, CDR2 SYGAGS (reference sequence). This chain's CDR3 is CASGDPRTGGTGQLYF. The CDR3 bases that were read are TGTGCCAGCGGTGATCCCCGGACAGGGGGCACCGGG.